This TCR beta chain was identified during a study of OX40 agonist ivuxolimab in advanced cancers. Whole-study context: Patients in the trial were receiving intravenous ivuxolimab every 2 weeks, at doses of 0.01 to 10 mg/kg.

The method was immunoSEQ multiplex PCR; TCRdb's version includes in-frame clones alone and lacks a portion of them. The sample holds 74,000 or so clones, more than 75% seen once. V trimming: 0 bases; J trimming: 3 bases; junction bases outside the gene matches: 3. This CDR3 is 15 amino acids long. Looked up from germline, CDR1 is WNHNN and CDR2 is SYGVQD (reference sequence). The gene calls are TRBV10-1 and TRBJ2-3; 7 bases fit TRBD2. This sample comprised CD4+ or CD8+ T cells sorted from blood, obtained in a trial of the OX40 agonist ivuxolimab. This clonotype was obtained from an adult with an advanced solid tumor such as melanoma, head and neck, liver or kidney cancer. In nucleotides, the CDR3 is TGCGCCAGCAGTGAGTCGATCGGGAGGACAGATACGCAGTATTTT. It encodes CASSESIGRTDTQYF.